Shown below are 9 T cell receptor beta chains from a single sample sequenced in a study of immune cell composition in non-small cell lung cancer. Profiled with immunoSEQ multiplex PCR; TCRdb holds only in-frame clones, not every one. The table shows more than 2,500 clones, with about three quarters occurring only once. Material: lung tumor tissue. The source of these receptors is a human donor with non-small cell lung cancer.

This chain joins TRBV15 and TRBJ1-3, with 8 bases fitting TRBD1. J gave up 4 bases and V 1 base, and 3 bases lay outside the gene matches. Germline V gene sequence: CDR1 LNHNV, CDR2 YYDKDF (reference sequence). The length of the CDR3 is 15 residues. CDR3 nucleotides: TGTGCCACCAGCAGAGTGAGGACAGGGGGAAACACCATATATTTT. Amino acid sequence: CATSRVRTGGNTIYF.

The chain carries TRBV7-8 and TRBJ2-5, with 8 bases identical to TRBD1. Germline CDR1 is SGHVS and CDR2 is FQNEAQ. There are 14 residues in the CDR3. V shed 7 bases and J 5 bases; nucleotides not matched to a gene: 9. CDR3 loop: CASKLGTGGETQYF. The CDR3, as DNA: TGTGCCAGCAAGCTCGGGACAGGCGGCGAGACCCAGTACTTC.

This clone was seen a handful of times. The chain recombines TRBV7-6 with TRBJ2-3, with D possibly matching TRBD1 (5 bases). The V gene's germline CDR1 is SGHVS and CDR2 FNYEAQ. This CDR3 spans 16 amino acids. V lost 1 base and J lost 2, with 13 bases in between. CDR3 coding DNA: TGTGCCAGCAGCTTAGATCGCGGACACCCCACAGATACGCAGTATTTT. Encoded protein: CASSLDRGHPTDTQYF.

In DNA, the CDR3 is TGTGCCAGCAGGTACGGGTCTGAAGCTTTCTTT. Encoded protein: CASRYGSEAFF. V gene TRBV2 combines with J gene TRBJ1-1; D ambiguous. V lost 6 bases and J 6 bases, leaving 8 bases between the germline ends. The CDR3 spans 11 residues. In germline, CDR1 is SNHLY, CDR2 FYNNEI.

This chain uses TRBV27 with TRBJ2-7, with TRBD2 matching 7 bases. V shed 2 bases, J shed 6 bases, and the junction held 7 bases outside the gene matches. CDR1 and CDR2 (germline): MNHEY, SMNVEV (reference sequence). The CDR3 is 14 amino acids. CDR3 loop: CASSLVAGVSEQYF. CDR3 DNA: TGTGCCAGCAGTTTAGTCGCGGGAGTGAGCGAGCAGTACTTC.

The chain combines TRBV28 with TRBJ2-2, with 12 positions matching TRBD1. Per the germline V gene, CDR1 is MDHEN and CDR2 is SYDVKM. The CDR3 loop spans 15 amino acids. J lost 11 bases, V lost 3 bases, and 7 bases had no gene match. This CDR3 reads CASSFRGTGGYELFF. The CDR3 DNA reads TGTGCCAGCAGTTTTCGCGGGACAGGGGGCTACGAGCTGTTTTTT.

V gene TRBV6-6 combines with J gene TRBJ2-5, with 12 nucleotides matching TRBD2. Germline CDR1 MNHNY, CDR2 SVGAGI (reference sequence). V trimming: 8 bases; J trimming: 5 bases; junction bases outside the gene matches: 9. This CDR3 has 15 amino acids. The CDR3 region is CASSRTSGISETQYF. The CDR3 nucleotides are TGTGCCAGCTCTCGGACTAGCGGGATCTCGGAGACCCAGTACTTC.

V and J are TRBV2 and TRBJ1-1, with D perhaps matching TRBD1 (5 bases). This CDR3 is built from 13 residues. V lost 5 bases and J 11 bases, leaving 18 bases between the germline ends. The germline gives CDR1 SNHLY, CDR2 FYNNEI. CDR3 bases: TGTGCCAGCAGTCTTGCTTCTCAGGGCGAGGCTTTCTTT. Amino acids: CASSLASQGEAFF.

This clone was detected once. The chain has TRBV5-6 and TRBJ2-7; 11 bases line up with TRBD2. Germline V gives CDR1 SGHDT, CDR2 YYEEEE. The CDR3 totals 16 residues. The V and J ends lost 1 base and 5 bases, in that order; junction bases with no gene match: 8. The CDR3 loop reads CASSLLTSGTGNEQYF. CDR3 in DNA: TGTGCCAGCAGCTTGTTGACTAGCGGGACGGGGAACGAGCAGTACTTC.